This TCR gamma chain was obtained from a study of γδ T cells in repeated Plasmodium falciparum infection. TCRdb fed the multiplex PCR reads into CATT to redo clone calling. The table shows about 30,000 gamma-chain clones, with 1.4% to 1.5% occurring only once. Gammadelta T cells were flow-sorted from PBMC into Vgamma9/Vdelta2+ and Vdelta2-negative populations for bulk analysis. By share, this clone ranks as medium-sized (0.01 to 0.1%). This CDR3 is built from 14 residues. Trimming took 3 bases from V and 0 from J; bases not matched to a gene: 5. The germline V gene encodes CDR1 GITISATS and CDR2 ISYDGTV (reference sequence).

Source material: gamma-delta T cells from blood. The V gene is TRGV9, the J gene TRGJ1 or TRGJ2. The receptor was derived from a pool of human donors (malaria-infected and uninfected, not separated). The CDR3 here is CALWELLNYYKKLF. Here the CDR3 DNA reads TGTGCCTTGTGGGAGCTTTTGAATTATTATAAGAAACTCTTT.